Presented here are 23 T cell receptor beta chains from one specimen sequenced in a study of blood T cell repertoires in COVID-19 (dated by TCRdb to 2019 to 2021). Library construction relied on the immunoSEQ multiplex PCR assay. The immuneACCESS repertoire file appears here via TCRdb, limited to in-frame rearrangements. These files lack a portion of the clones; in checked studies, under half of the deficit traces to unresolved V genes, and the cause of the others is not known. Present in this sample are over 200,000 clones, approximately 88% of which were seen just once. Around 26% of the sample is held by the ten biggest clonotypes. The sequenced sample was peripheral blood. These TCRs come from a man aged 40-49 years with acute or convalescent COVID-19.

In DNA form, the CDR3 reads TGTGCCAGCAGCCAACAGACAGGATCCGGGGCCAACGTCCTGACTTTC. Translating gives CASSQQTGSGANVLTF. V gene TRBV4-2 combines with J gene TRBJ2-6; TRBD1 is a possible D gene (6 bases). The V gene's germline CDR1 is LGHNA and CDR2 YNFKEQ. The CDR3 is made up of 16 amino acids. Trimming removed 2 bases at V and 4 bases at J, with 12 bases between.

The chain employs TRBV20-1 and TRBJ1-2; no definite D call. Trimming took 3 bases from V and 3 from J, leaving 11 bases between them. The germline CDR1 and CDR2 sequences are DFQATT and SNEGSKA (reference sequence). The length of the CDR3 is 13 residues. This CDR3 reads CSASVEGYYGYTF. In DNA form, the CDR3 reads TGCAGTGCTAGTGTGGAGGGTTACTATGGCTACACCTTC.

V usage is TRBV6-6 and J usage is TRBJ2-2, with TRBD1 matching over 8 bases. The CDR3 sequence is 15 residues long. J gave up 4 bases and V 4 bases, and 5 bases lay outside the gene matches. Germline values: CDR1 MNHNY, CDR2 SVGAGI (reference sequence). The CDR3 is CASSSHDRGTGELFF. The CDR3 bases are TGTGCCAGCAGTTCCCACGACAGGGGCACCGGGGAGCTGTTTTTT.

V gene TRBV27 combines with J gene TRBJ1-4; D gene uncertain. V was pared by 5 bases and J by 8 bases, with 18 bases between. The CDR3 sequence is 15 residues long. Germline values: CDR1 MNHEY, CDR2 SMNVEV (reference sequence). Here the CDR3 reads CASSPLAHNSEKLFF. In DNA form, the CDR3 reads TGTGCCAGCAGTCCTCTGGCCCATAATTCGGAAAAACTGTTTTTT.

CDR3 loop: CASSTQGKNTEAFF. The CDR3 DNA reads TGTGCCAGCAGCACTCAGGGGAAGAACACTGAAGCTTTCTTT. The J gene is TRBJ1-1, the V gene TRBV5-4; possible D gene TRBD1, 6 bases. Germline V CDR1 and CDR2: SGHNT, YYREEE (reference sequence). Deletions cut 4 bases from V and 1 base from J, with 11 bases between. The CDR3 is made up of 14 amino acids.

The chain joins TRBV24-1 to TRBJ2-3; possibly TRBD2 for D (6 bases). Between the trimmed V and J ends, which lost 4 bases and 0 bases, there was a span of 10 bases. The CDR3 covers 15 residues. CDR1 and CDR2 from the germline V gene are KGHDR and SFDVKD. The CDR3 DNA is TGTGCCACCAGTGACGCGGGAACTAGCACAGATACGCAGTATTTT. Its protein product is CATSDAGTSTDTQYF.

The CDR3 is CASSFLQGERRQYF. CDR3 nucleotide sequence: TGCGCCAGCAGCTTTTTGCAGGGGGAGAGGAGGCAGTACTTC. The V gene is TRBV5-1, the J gene TRBJ2-7; 7 bases are shared with TRBD1. V was clipped by 2 bases and J by 9 bases; unmatched bases: 11. The CDR3 is 14 amino acids. CDR1 SGHRS and CDR2 YFSETQ come from the germline V gene.

The chain has TRBV7-2 and TRBJ1-1; D is perhaps TRBD1 (6 bases). The CDR3 sequence is 15 residues long. The germline gives CDR1 SGHTA, CDR2 FQGNSA. The ends were cut back, 1 base at V and 3 bases at J, with 12 bases in the middle. CDR3 residues: CASSLDGGADTEAFF. DNA for the CDR3: TGTGCCAGCAGCTTAGATGGGGGCGCGGACACTGAAGCTTTCTTT.

The V call is TRBV19, the J call TRBJ1-1, with D hard to call. In germline, CDR1 is LNHDA, CDR2 SQIVND (reference sequence). The CDR3 spans 14 residues. V lost 1 base and J lost 5, with 11 bases in between. Written as DNA, the CDR3 is TGTGCCAGTAGTATAGGGTGGCAGGAAACTGAAGCTTTCTTT. Amino acids: CASSIGWQETEAFF. The complete variable domain, with remaining parts taken from reference TRBV19 and TRBJ1-1, reads DGGITQSPKYLFRKEGQNVTLSCEQNLNHDAMYWYRQDPGQGLRLIYYSQIVNDFQKGDIAEGYSVSREKKESFPLTVTSAQKNPTAFYLCASSIGWQETEAFFGQGTRLTVV.

The rearrangement joins TRBV19 to TRBJ1-5, with D perhaps matching TRBD1 (6 bases). Germline CDR1 reads LNHDA; CDR2 reads SQIVND (reference sequence). The CDR3 has 16 residues. V lost 3 bases and J lost 6, with 18 bases in between. The CDR3 spells CASSISIGRGSQPQHF. The DNA of the CDR3 is TGTGCCAGTAGTATCTCTATCGGCAGGGGATCTCAGCCCCAGCATTTT.

The J gene is TRBJ1-1, the V gene TRBV6-5; 9 bases match TRBD1. The CDR3 runs to 14 residues. Germline CDR1 is MNHEY and CDR2 is SVGAGI. J gave up 7 bases and V 7 bases, and 10 bases lay outside the gene matches. The CDR3 sequence: CASTLGQGQGEAFF. As DNA, the CDR3 is TGTGCCAGCACCCTGGGACAGGGTCAGGGTGAAGCTTTCTTT.

The chain employs TRBV5-5 and TRBJ2-1; D is unresolved. In germline, CDR1 is SGHKS, CDR2 YYEKEE (reference sequence). Trimming shortened V by 4 bases and J by 5 bases, and 16 bases separated the two germline ends. This CDR3 has 15 residues. CDR3 in amino acids: CASSTGAPPDNEQFF. For the CDR3, the DNA is TGTGCCAGCAGCACCGGAGCACCCCCCGACAATGAGCAGTTCTTC.

This clone has just a few counts. The V and J genes are TRBV27 and TRBJ1-3; D ambiguous. The germline V gene encodes CDR1 MNHEY and CDR2 SMNVEV (reference sequence). The CDR3 has 17 residues. Trimming took off 2 bases at V and 4 bases at J, with 18 bases between the two ends. Here the CDR3 DNA reads TGTGCCAGCAGTTTAATGCCCCCCGGGGTACCCGGAAACACCATATATTTT. This translates into CASSLMPPGVPGNTIYF.

The CDR3 nucleotides are TGTGCCAGCAGCCCATCACCGGGACTAGGCACAGATACGCAGTATTTT. Translation: CASSPSPGLGTDTQYF. The chain combines TRBV6-6 with TRBJ2-3; 8 bases agree with TRBD2. CDR1 and CDR2 (germline): MNHNY, SVGAGI (reference sequence). The V and J ends lost 6 bases and 1 base, in that order; junction bases with no gene match: 9. The length of the CDR3 is 16 residues.

The chain couples TRBV10-3 to TRBJ1-3, with 10 bases that match TRBD1. V lost 4 bases to trimming and J lost 0 bases; unmatched junction nucleotides: 6. Germline V gives CDR1 ENHRY, CDR2 SYGVKD. The CDR3 runs to 17 residues. CDR3 loop: CAISGPTGGISGNTIYF. In DNA form, the CDR3 reads TGTGCCATCAGTGGACCGACAGGGGGCATCTCTGGAAACACCATATATTTT.

The rearrangement links TRBV24-1 to TRBJ2-1; TRBD1 aligns across 12 bases. Looked up from germline, CDR1 is KGHDR and CDR2 is SFDVKD. The CDR3 runs to 22 residues. V gave up 3 bases and J gave up 1 base; unmatched junction bases: 18. The CDR3 reads CATSDRDRGRLAGEKSYNEQFF. Here the CDR3 DNA reads TGTGCCACCAGTGATCGGGACAGGGGGCGGCTAGCGGGAGAGAAATCCTACAATGAGCAGTTCTTC.

The chain combines TRBV19 with TRBJ1-5; 7 positions match TRBD1. The CDR3 sequence is 17 residues long. V shed 3 bases, J shed 2 bases, and the junction held 10 bases outside the gene matches. Per germline, CDR1 LNHDA and CDR2 SQIVND (reference sequence). CDR3 in DNA: TGTGCCAGTAGTATCCGACAGGGTCAAGGTGGCAATCAGCCCCAGCATTTT. It is translated as CASSIRQGQGGNQPQHF.

The V gene is TRBV6-6, the J gene TRBJ1-3; D is perhaps TRBD1 (6 bases). CDR1 MNHNY and CDR2 SVGAGI come from the germline V gene (reference sequence). CDR3 length: 16 residues. Trimming stripped 6 bases from V and 2 bases from J, with 17 bases between. In DNA, the CDR3 is TGTGCCAGCAGCATTACCGGGACAATTCCTGGAAACACCATATATTTT. This sequence encodes CASSITGTIPGNTIYF.

This chain links TRBV19 with TRBJ2-2, with no clear D. The CDR3 is 14 amino acids. V was trimmed by 3 bases and J by 3 bases, leaving 8 bases between them. Germline lookup yields CDR1 LNHDA and CDR2 SQIVND (reference sequence). CDR3 in amino acids: CASSIRRDTGELFF. CDR3 in DNA: TGTGCCAGTAGTATCCGCCGCGACACCGGGGAGCTGTTTTTT.

This clone showed up just once. The gene calls are TRBV2 and TRBJ2-3; TRBD2 aligns across 14 bases. There are 17 residues in the CDR3. CDR1 is SNHLY, CDR2 FYNNEI, per germline. J gave up 0 bases and V 8 bases, and 7 bases lay outside the gene matches. The CDR3 nucleotides read TGTGCCAGCTCGTTGGGACTAGCGGGAGTGAGCACAGATACGCAGTATTTT. Protein product: CASSLGLAGVSTDTQYF.

This chain connects TRBV7-9 to TRBJ2-3; D is unresolved. CDR1 and CDR2 from the germline V gene are SEHNR and FQNEAQ (reference sequence). The V gene lost 3 bases and the J gene lost 1 base, with 8 bases spanning the gap. The CDR3 totals 14 residues. The CDR3 nucleotides read TGTGCCAGCAGCTTGGTGGGCGGCACAGATACGCAGTATTTT. Amino acid sequence: CASSLVGGTDTQYF. The full variable domain, completed using reference TRBV7-9 and TRBJ2-3, is DTGVSQNPRHKITKRGQNVTFRCDPISEHNRLYWYRQTLGQGPEFLTYFQNEAQLEKSRLLSDRFSAERPKGSFSTLEIQRTEQGDSAMYLCASSLVGGTDTQYFGPGTRLTVL.

The chain couples TRBV5-6 to TRBJ2-3; 9 bases fit TRBD1. The CDR3 has 19 residues. With V trimmed by 2 bases and J by 1 base, 14 bases remained unmatched. Germline loops: CDR1 SGHDT, CDR2 YYEEEE. The CDR3: CASSLSGNRGRMGTDTQYF. The CDR3 bases are TGTGCCAGCAGCTTAAGCGGTAACAGGGGGCGTATGGGCACAGATACGCAGTATTTT.

CDR3: CASSQTNRGQTEAFF. The CDR3 coding sequence is TGTGCCAGCTCACAGACAAACAGGGGGCAGACTGAAGCTTTCTTT. The chain carries TRBV18 and TRBJ1-1; TRBD1 agrees at 9 bases. Trimming cost V 4 bases and J 5 bases; bases outside gene matches: 8. The CDR3 contains 15 residues. Looked up from germline, CDR1 is KGHSH and CDR2 is LQKENI.